This entry lists 31 T cell receptor beta chains sequenced from one sample in a study of T-cell memory formation after mild COVID-19. One entry per CDR3 protein, called by TCRdb with MiXCR from the 5' RACE reads. Counted here are 150,000 to 200,000 distinct CDR3 sequences, approximately 14% occurring once; the ten biggest clones make up less than 15%. The sequenced sample consisted of PBMCs or a T cell subset sorted from them (not recorded which). These receptors came from an adult woman who had mild COVID-19 (a few samples of this study predate the infection). Cell type and time point are not known.

This chain links TRBV3-1 with TRBJ2-7; 7 bases are shared with TRBD2. The V gene's germline CDR1 is LGHDT and CDR2 YNNKEL (reference sequence). The junction had 13 bases not matched to a gene; V was cut back by 6 bases and J by 5 bases. The CDR3 covers 15 residues. The CDR3 sequence is CASSVTSAAGHEQYF. CDR3 in DNA: TGTGCCAGCAGTGTTACTAGCGCTGCGGGCCACGAGCAGTACTTC.

This clonotype has more than one count but fewer than ten. The rearrangement joins TRBV7-2 to TRBJ1-5, with 7 bases aligning to TRBD1. Unmatched junction bases numbered 3, after V lost 5 bases and J lost 5 bases. Germline lookup yields CDR1 SGHTA and CDR2 FQGNSA. This CDR3 contains 13 residues. As DNA, the CDR3 is TGTGCCAGCAGCCGGGACAGATATCAGCCCCAGCATTTT. As protein: CASSRDRYQPQHF.

This sequence joins TRBV2 and TRBJ1-4; 9 bases are a match to TRBD1. This CDR3 spans 16 amino acids. V dropped 4 bases and J dropped 7; count of bases not matched to a gene: 10. CDR1 SNHLY and CDR2 FYNNEI come from the germline V gene. The CDR3 sequence is CASSATGGGGGEKLFF. DNA of the CDR3: TGTGCCAGCAGTGCAACAGGGGGCGGCGGCGGTGAAAAACTGTTTTTT.

This clonotype was picked up a small number of times. The chain combines TRBV20-1 with TRBJ1-4, with TRBD1 matching 7 bases. There are 14 residues in the CDR3. Germline trimming cut 3 bases from V and 12 bases from J; bases unmatched to any gene: 13. The germline CDR1 and CDR2 sequences are DFQATT and SNEGSKA (reference sequence). The CDR3 DNA reads TGCAGTGCTAGGCAGACAGGGACGGTTGGGGAACTGTTTTTT. Translated, it gives CSARQTGTVGELFF.

The CDR3 is CASSVVVSVLILDYGYTF. In DNA, the CDR3 is TGTGCCAGTAGCGTAGTAGTATCCGTCTTGATTCTGGACTATGGCTACACCTTC. This chain connects TRBV19 to TRBJ1-2; D gene ambiguous. V was trimmed by 6 bases and J by 3 bases, leaving 26 bases between them. The CDR3 is 18 residues long. Looked up from germline, CDR1 is LNHDA and CDR2 is SQIVND (reference sequence).

The CDR3 loop reads CASSSSGTAIYGYTF. The CDR3 nucleotides read TGTGCCAGCAGCTCCTCCGGGACAGCGATCTATGGCTACACCTTC. The genes are TRBV5-5 and TRBJ1-2, with TRBD1 matching 7 bases. Trimming at V came to 3 bases and at J to 4 bases, leaving 9 bases not matched to a gene. There are 15 residues in the CDR3. Germline values: CDR1 SGHKS, CDR2 YYEKEE (reference sequence).

The rearrangement links TRBV6-1 to TRBJ2-3; 9 nucleotides match TRBD2. Unmatched junction bases numbered 6, after V lost 2 bases and J lost 3 bases. In germline, CDR1 is MNHNS, CDR2 SASEGT. The CDR3 runs to 16 residues. In DNA, the CDR3 is TGTGCCAGCAGTGAACTTGGCGGGGGGGCGACAGATACGCAGTATTTT. It translates to CASSELGGGATDTQYF.

This clonotype was counted many times. The chain joins TRBV12-3 or TRBV12-4 to TRBJ2-7; 10 bases match TRBD2. The CDR3 is made up of 15 amino acids. J was trimmed by 0 bases and V by 5 bases; bases with no gene match: 4. CDR3 nucleotides: TGTGCCAGCAGTCCCCGGACTAGCGGCTCCTACGAGCAGTACTTC. This translates into CASSPRTSGSYEQYF.

In this sample, this clonotype turned up a few times. The V gene is TRBV24-1, the J gene TRBJ1-2; 7 bases are a match to TRBD1. V shed 2 bases, J shed 4 bases, and the junction held 6 bases outside the gene matches. Germline assignment: CDR1 KGHDR and CDR2 SFDVKD. CDR3 length equals 15 residues. The DNA for the CDR3 is TGTGCCACCAGTGATTCCGGGACAGCGTTCTATGGCTACACCTTC. Encoded protein: CATSDSGTAFYGYTF.

The sample holds a few counts of this clonotype. The J gene is TRBJ2-1, the V gene TRBV11-3; TRBD2 is a possible D gene (6 bases). CDR1 is SGHNT, CDR2 YENEEA, per germline. This CDR3 is 14 amino acids long. Trimming removed 4 bases from V and 6 bases from J, with 13 bases in between. DNA for the CDR3: TGTGCCAGCAGCTCCCGGGACTTAATCAATGAGCAGTTCTTC. Its protein product is CASSSRDLINEQFF.

This sequence joins TRBV25-1 and TRBJ2-7; tentatively, D is TRBD2 (6 bases). V was shortened by 9 bases and J by 6 bases, with 24 bases between the two germline ends. Germline CDR1 is MGHDK and CDR2 is SYGVNS. This CDR3 comprises 15 residues. In nucleotides, the CDR3 is TGTGCCAGGAACTGGTGCGGGAAGCCCCAGGGCGAGCAGTACTTC. Translation gives CARNWCGKPQGEQYF.

This CDR3 reads CASSRPLTGLTYEQYF. In DNA form, the CDR3 reads TGTGCCAGCAGCCGCCCCCTGACAGGGCTTACCTACGAGCAGTACTTC. This chain links TRBV5-8 with TRBJ2-7, with TRBD1 matching over 7 bases. Per the germline V gene, CDR1 is SGHTS and CDR2 is YDEGEE. The ends lost 4 bases at V and 2 bases at J; junction bases unmatched: 12. This CDR3 comprises 16 residues.

The table lists this clonotype with a few counts. This chain joins TRBV3-1 and TRBJ2-1; TRBD2 agrees at 10 bases. CDR1 is LGHDT, CDR2 YNNKEL, per germline (reference sequence). The CDR3 is made up of 18 amino acids. J was trimmed by 7 bases and V by 0 bases; bases with no gene match: 12. The CDR3 reads CASSQEGSLAGVRNEQFF. The CDR3, as DNA: TGTGCCAGCAGCCAAGAAGGGTCGCTAGCGGGGGTGAGGAATGAGCAGTTCTTC.

This clonotype was seen only a few times. The chain's CDR3 is CASSEWTSGRNEQFF. Here the CDR3 DNA reads TGTGCCAGCAGTGAATGGACTAGCGGGAGGAATGAGCAGTTCTTC. This chain uses TRBV25-1 with TRBJ2-1; 14 positions match TRBD2. This CDR3 has 15 residues. Trimming took 1 base from V and 7 from J; bases not matched to a gene: 0. The germline gives CDR1 MGHDK, CDR2 SYGVNS.

This rearrangement joins TRBV27 to TRBJ1-2, with TRBD1 matching 7 bases. Germline V gene sequence: CDR1 MNHEY, CDR2 SMNVEV (reference sequence). The CDR3 runs to 13 residues. With 5 bases clipped from V and 4 bases from J, the junction kept 4 bases outside the gene matches. The CDR3 DNA reads as TGTGCCAGCAGTCTCAGGGGGGCCTATGGCTACACCTTC. This codes for CASSLRGAYGYTF.

This chain links TRBV2 with TRBJ2-6, with D perhaps given as TRBD1 or TRBD2 (5 bases each). The CDR3 consists of 16 residues. Trimming removed 2 bases at V and 0 bases at J, with 8 bases between. From germline, CDR1 is SNHLY and CDR2 FYNNEI. The CDR3 here is CASSEWGTSGANVLTF. The CDR3, as DNA: TGTGCCAGCAGTGAATGGGGGACCTCTGGGGCCAACGTCCTGACTTTC. Full variable domain (remainder filled in from reference TRBV2 and TRBJ2-6): EPEVTQTPSHQVTQMGQEVILRCVPISNHLYFYWYRQILGQKVEFLVSFYNNEISEKSEIFDDQFSVERPDGSNFTLKIRSTKLEDSAMYFCASSEWGTSGANVLTFGAGSRLTVL.

The chain has TRBV5-1 and TRBJ2-7; TRBD2 is a possible D gene (5 bases). CDR1 SGHRS and CDR2 YFSETQ come from the germline V gene. This CDR3 is built from 14 residues. V lost 4 bases to trimming and J lost 3 bases, with 14 bases between them. This CDR3 is CASSPRERSYEQYF. The CDR3 bases are TGCGCCAGCAGCCCTAGGGAGCGGAGCTACGAGCAGTACTTC.

The rearrangement links TRBV5-1 to TRBJ1-1; D possibly corresponds to TRBD1 (6 bases). Germline V gene lookup returns CDR1 SGHRS and CDR2 YFSETQ. The CDR3 contains 17 residues. V lost 2 bases and J lost 1, with 18 bases in between. This chain's CDR3 is CASSLLVGTGPNTEAFF. CDR3 sequence (DNA): TGCGCCAGCAGCTTACTGGTGGGAACAGGGCCGAACACTGAAGCTTTCTTT.

The J gene is TRBJ2-3, the V gene TRBV7-2; D gene ambiguous. With 5 bases removed from V and 9 bases from J, the gap between germline ends came to 15 bases. The CDR3 has 13 residues. Germline V gives CDR1 SGHTA, CDR2 FQGNSA. The DNA of the CDR3 is TGTGCCAGCAGCCCGCTTGGAATAGAGACGCAGTATTTT. Translation gives CASSPLGIETQYF.

This clonotype showed up many times. The chain links TRBV7-8 to TRBJ2-1, with unresolved D. From germline, CDR1 is SGHVS and CDR2 FQNEAQ. The CDR3 contains 11 residues. V was clipped by 4 bases and J by 8 bases, with 6 bases between them. The CDR3 loop reads CASSSGDEQFF. CDR3 bases: TGTGCCAGCAGCTCAGGAGATGAGCAGTTCTTC.

The chain combines TRBV15 with TRBJ2-2; D may match TRBD1 or TRBD2 (6 bases each). The CDR3 is 16 residues long. The germline gives CDR1 LNHNV, CDR2 YYDKDF (reference sequence). The germline V and J ends were trimmed by 0 bases and 4 bases, with 12 bases remaining between them. CDR3 residues: CATSREGGQLTGELFF. CDR3 bases: TGTGCCACCAGCAGAGAAGGGGGGCAGCTCACCGGGGAGCTGTTTTTT. The full variable domain, in which reference TRBV15 and TRBJ2-2 provide the parts outside the CDR3, is DAMVIQNPRYQVTQFGKPVTLSCSQTLNHNVMYWYQQKSSQAPKLLFHYYDKDFNNEADTPDNFQSRRPNTSFCFLDIRSPGLGDTAMYLCATSREGGQLTGELFFGEGSRLTVL.

The V gene is TRBV7-3, the J gene TRBJ2-2; possible D gene TRBD2, 5 bases. The CDR3 is 16 amino acids. Germline CDR1 and CDR2: SGHTA and FQGTGA. V lost 2 bases and J 0 bases, leaving 10 bases between the germline ends. CDR3 nucleotides: TGTGCCAGCAGCTTATTACCGGGGACGAACACCGGGGAGCTGTTTTTT. It specifies CASSLLPGTNTGELFF.

This clonotype was observed a handful of times. The chain recombines TRBV29-1 with TRBJ2-7; 7 bases agree with TRBD1. The CDR3 sequence is 12 residues long. Losses at the gene ends were 6 bases for V and 0 bases for J; bases not matched to a gene: 2. The germline gives CDR1 SQVTM, CDR2 ANQGSEA. CDR3 bases: TGCAGCGTCGGACAGGACTCCTACGAGCAGTACTTC. Protein product: CSVGQDSYEQYF.

This sequence joins TRBV2 and TRBJ2-1, with a possible D match to TRBD2 (5 bases). The CDR3 runs 14 residues. The germline V gene encodes CDR1 SNHLY and CDR2 FYNNEI. V was shortened by 8 bases and J by 8 bases, with 19 bases between the two germline ends. In DNA, the CDR3 is TGTGCCAGCGGCGGACTGGGGATCTCGGATGAGCAGTTCTTC. Its protein is CASGGLGISDEQFF.

The chain links TRBV20-1 to TRBJ2-7; D remains unclear. Germline values: CDR1 DFQATT, CDR2 SNEGSKA (reference sequence). The CDR3 is 12 amino acids. Trimming took off 1 base at V and 2 bases at J, with 6 bases between the two ends. The CDR3 DNA reads as TGCAGTGCTAGAGTACAACCCTACGAGCAGTACTTC. Its protein product is CSARVQPYEQYF.

This clonotype was seen a handful of times. This chain joins TRBV5-1 and TRBJ1-2; 9 bases align to TRBD1. The CDR3 has 14 residues. CDR1 is SGHRS, CDR2 YFSETQ, per germline. V lost 0 bases to trimming and J lost 6 bases; unmatched junction nucleotides: 3. The CDR3 DNA reads TGCGCCAGCAGCTTGGGGACAGGGGCAAATGGCTACACCTTC. Amino acid sequence: CASSLGTGANGYTF.

The chain links TRBV24-1 to TRBJ2-3; 7 bases are a match to TRBD1. The CDR3 consists of 13 residues. Germline V gives CDR1 KGHDR, CDR2 SFDVKD. V lost 9 bases and J lost 4; bases outside the gene matches: 6. This chain's CDR3 is CATAHQGADTQYF. Written as DNA, the CDR3 is TGTGCCACCGCCCATCAGGGGGCAGATACGCAGTATTTT.

The genes are TRBV13 and TRBJ2-6; D gene uncertain. The germline CDR1 and CDR2 sequences are PRHDT and FYEKMQ (reference sequence). V dropped 8 bases and J dropped 1 base, with 3 bases sitting between them. The CDR3 spans 12 residues. This CDR3 reads CASVSGANVLTF. The CDR3 nucleotides read TGTGCCAGCGTGTCTGGGGCCAACGTCCTGACTTTC.

This clonotype was recorded many times. V gene TRBV18 combines with J gene TRBJ1-1, with no clear D. The CDR3 is 13 amino acids. Germline CDR1 KGHSH, CDR2 LQKENI. V was pared by 3 bases and J by 1 base, with 6 bases between. CDR3 DNA: TGTGCCAGCTCACCGCGCCAGAACACTGAAGCTTTCTTT. Encoded protein: CASSPRQNTEAFF.

This chain joins TRBV7-9 and TRBJ1-4; tentative D call: TRBD1 (6 bases). The CDR3 runs to 15 residues. V lost 1 base to trimming and J lost 8 bases, with 14 bases between them. Per the germline V gene, CDR1 is SEHNR and CDR2 is FQNEAQ (reference sequence). The CDR3 DNA sequence: TGTGCCAGCAGCTTAGAGGGGGGCTTACAGGAAAAACTGTTTTTT. Translated, it gives CASSLEGGLQEKLFF.

This clonotype turned up a few times. The chain carries TRBV7-3 and TRBJ2-5, with TRBD2 as a possible D gene (5 bases). The CDR3 has 14 amino acids. V shed 4 bases and J shed 5 bases, with 14 bases lying between them. The germline gives CDR1 SGHTA, CDR2 FQGTGA. The CDR3 spells CASSSGRRGETQYF. In DNA form, the CDR3 reads TGTGCCAGCAGCTCCGGGCGGCGCGGGGAGACCCAGTACTTC.